The 9 T cell receptor beta chains listed next were all sequenced from one sample in a study of CD8+ T cells in alopecia areata. cDNA prepared by RNA extraction and subsequent reverse transcription served as the template for sequencing. Method: immunoSEQ multiplex PCR; TCRdb's copy keeps in-frame clones and lacks some. This sample has just over 150,000 clones, with approximately 53% found just once. Sequences were derived from CD8+ T cells sorted from blood, sampled at week 0. The receptors originated from a human donor with alopecia areata.

The chain uses TRBV21-1 and TRBJ1-2. TRBV21-1 is a pseudogene. CDR3 length: 11 residues. The CDR3 region has the DNA TGTGCCAGCGAGCCTAACTATGGCTACACCTTC. Residues: CASEPNYGYTF.

This clone has more than one count but fewer than ten. This chain connects TRBV9 to TRBJ2-4; 8 bases match TRBD1. In germline, CDR1 is SGDLS, CDR2 YYNGEE. CDR3 length: 13 amino acids. V shed 2 bases, J shed 8 bases, and the junction held 3 bases outside the gene matches. CDR3 DNA: TGTGCCAGCAGCGTCCAGGGGGCAGACATTCAGTACTTC. This encodes CASSVQGADIQYF.

The V gene is TRBV18, the J gene TRBJ2-7; no definite D call. Germline values: CDR1 KGHSH, CDR2 LQKENI. The CDR3 spans 16 residues. V lost 2 bases, J lost 6 bases, and 20 bases lay in between. The CDR3 DNA follows: TGTGCCAGCTCACCAAGAGACGAGATACAAGAGGCCGAGCAGTACTTC. It translates to CASSPRDEIQEAEQYF.

By proportion, this clone is medium-sized. V is TRBV19 and J is TRBJ2-1; possibly TRBD1 or TRBD2 for D (5 bases each). There are 13 residues in the CDR3. V gave up 5 bases and J gave up 7 bases, with 12 bases separating them. Germline-derived CDR1 and CDR2 are LNHDA and SQIVND (reference sequence). The DNA for the CDR3 is TGTGCCAGTAGTGTGGGGGTTAAGAATGAGCAGTTCTTC. Its protein product is CASSVGVKNEQFF.

This clone was recorded only once. V is TRBV5-4 and J is TRBJ2-3; the D gene is possibly TRBD1 (6 bases). Germline V gene lookup returns CDR1 SGHNT and CDR2 YYREEE (reference sequence). The V gene lost 3 bases and the J gene lost 0 bases, with 11 bases spanning the gap. The CDR3 spans 15 residues. CDR3 DNA: TGTGCCAGCAGCTCCAGGGGACATAGCACAGATACGCAGTATTTT. Translated, it gives CASSSRGHSTDTQYF.

The chain carries TRBV29-1 and TRBJ1-2; 8 bases are a match to TRBD1. The CDR3 spans 16 residues. J was trimmed by 5 bases and V by 0 bases; bases with no gene match: 11. Germline loops: CDR1 SQVTM, CDR2 ANQGSEA. The CDR3 is CSVEDAGVGQGYGYTF. The DNA of the CDR3 is TGCAGCGTTGAAGATGCAGGGGTCGGACAGGGTTATGGCTACACCTTC.

The rearrangement uses TRBV15 and TRBJ2-7, with a possible D match to TRBD1 (6 bases). The CDR3 covers 15 residues. Germline V gives CDR1 LNHNV, CDR2 YYDKDF (reference sequence). V was trimmed by 4 bases and J by 3 bases, leaving 16 bases between them. CDR3 loop: CATSTYQQGYYEQYF. Written as DNA, the CDR3 is TGTGCCACCAGCACATACCAACAGGGCTACTACGAGCAGTACTTC.

This clone was observed a few times. V usage is TRBV21-1 and J usage is TRBJ1-1. TRBV21-1 is a pseudogene segment. There are 12 residues in the CDR3. CDR3 nucleotide sequence: TGTGCCAGCGGCCCTGGGGGGCGCCGCGCTTTCTTT. It is translated as CASGPGGRRAFF.

The V and J genes are TRBV5-5 and TRBJ1-4, with D perhaps TRBD1 (6 bases). Germline values: CDR1 SGHKS, CDR2 YYEKEE (reference sequence). The V end was cut by 3 bases, the J end by 4 bases, with 10 bases between. The CDR3 totals 14 residues. CDR3 in amino acids: CASSSTGLNEKLFF. The CDR3 DNA follows: TGTGCCAGCAGCTCAACAGGGCTTAATGAAAAACTGTTTTTT.